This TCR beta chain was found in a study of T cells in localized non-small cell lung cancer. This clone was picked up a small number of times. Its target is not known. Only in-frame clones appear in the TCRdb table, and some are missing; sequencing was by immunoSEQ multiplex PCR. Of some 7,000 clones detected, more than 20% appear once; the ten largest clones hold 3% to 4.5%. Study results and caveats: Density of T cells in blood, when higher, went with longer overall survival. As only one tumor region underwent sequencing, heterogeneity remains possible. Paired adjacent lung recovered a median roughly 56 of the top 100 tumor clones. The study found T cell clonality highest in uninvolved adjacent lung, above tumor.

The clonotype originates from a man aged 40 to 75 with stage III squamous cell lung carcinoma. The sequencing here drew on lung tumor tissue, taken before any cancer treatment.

The CDR3 DNA sequence: TGTGCCAGCAGTCTCGCGGGGGCCAACGTCCTGACTTTC. Translation gives CASSLAGANVLTF. The chain links TRBV28 to TRBJ2-6; D remains ambiguous. This CDR3 spans 13 amino acids. Trimming pared 5 bases from V and 4 bases from J, leaving 6 bases between. Germline assignment: CDR1 MDHEN and CDR2 SYDVKM.